The source of this T cell receptor beta chain is a study of OX40 agonist ivuxolimab in advanced cancers. Study as a whole: Ivuxolimab is a fully human IgG2 antibody that activates OX40 (CD134). Antecedent anti-PD-1, anti-PD-L1 or anti-CTLA-4 therapy was permissible, with roughly 36% having received some.

The data were produced by immunoSEQ multiplex PCR, yet TCRdb's version contains in-frame clones alone and is incomplete. Among around 60,000 clones listed, around 90% were seen once. General study findings and limits: The specificity for antigen of the expanded peripheral T cells was not determined.

To note about this clone: What it recognizes is unknown. Sequence at one end of the junction differs from germline and may be a read error.

Germline CDR1 is MDHEN and CDR2 is SYDVKM. This CDR3 is built from 18 residues. J is TRBJ2-7 and V is TRBV28, with TRBD1 matching over 9 bases. This clonotype was obtained from an adult with an advanced solid tumor such as melanoma, head and neck, liver or kidney cancer. Sample: CD4+ or CD8+ T cells sorted from blood, taken in a trial of the OX40 agonist ivuxolimab. CDR3 region: CASSPYPSRTGDREERYF. The CDR3 DNA is TGTGCCAGCAGTCCATACCCCTCCAGGACAGGGGATAGAGAGGAGCGGTACTTC.